This is a list of T cell receptor beta chains from one sample in a study of T-cell reconstitution after alpha-beta-depleted transplantation in children. Each CDR3 protein gets one entry after TCRdb re-called the PCR reads with MiXCR. This sample has around 92,000 distinct CDR3 sequences, with 12% found just once. The source was PBMCs from the stem cell graft donor, collected from the stem cell graft. These receptors came from a human donor who donated a stem cell graft to a child with inherited bone marrow failure. Each CDR3 is given with its conserved first and last residue. The D gene is left open where the match is weak. The size of a clone is reported for some rows only, either as once, few or many, or as a class for expanded clones.

D gene: NA; J gene: TRBJ1-1; V gene: TRBV7-9; clone size: NA; CDR3 DNA: TGTGCCAGCAGCTATACAGGATTGAACACTGAAGCTTTCTTT; CDR3 protein: CASSYTGLNTEAFF
D gene: TRBD1; J gene: TRBJ2-5; V gene: TRBV20-1; clone size: many; CDR3 DNA: TGCAGTGCTAGAGACCTACGACAGGGGGCGGAAGAGACCCAGTACTTC; CDR3 protein: CSARDLRQGAEETQYF
D gene: TRBD1; J gene: TRBJ2-2; V gene: TRBV19; clone size: many; CDR3 DNA: TGTGCCAGTAGTTGGGGACAGGGGACCGGGGAGCTGTTTTTT; CDR3 protein: CASSWGQGTGELFF
D gene: TRBD2; J gene: TRBJ2-1; V gene: TRBV4-3; clone size: many; CDR3 DNA: TGCGCCAGCAGCGCGGGAGGGGGGGACTACAATGAGCAGTTCTTC; CDR3 protein: CASSAGGGDYNEQFF
D gene: NA; J gene: TRBJ2-5; V gene: TRBV5-4; clone size: many; CDR3 DNA: TGTGCCAGCAGCTTGGGGGGCCGGGAAGAGACCCAGTACTTC; CDR3 protein: CASSLGGREETQYF
D gene: TRBD2; J gene: TRBJ2-7; V gene: TRBV20-1; clone size: NA; CDR3 DNA: TGCAGTGTTTCTAGCGGGTTGAGCTCCTACGAGCAGTACTTC; CDR3 protein: CSVSSGLSSYEQYF
D gene: NA; J gene: TRBJ1-6; V gene: TRBV4-3; clone size: many; CDR3 DNA: TGCGCCAGCAGCCAAGATATGGGGAGAGATTCACCCCTCCACTTT; CDR3 protein: CASSQDMGRDSPLHF
D gene: TRBD1; J gene: TRBJ1-2; V gene: TRBV6-1; clone size: many; CDR3 DNA: TGTGCCAGCAGTGAAGAGGGACAGACTAACTATGGCTACACCTTC; CDR3 protein: CASSEEGQTNYGYTF
D gene: NA; J gene: TRBJ1-1; V gene: TRBV4-3; clone size: many; CDR3 DNA: TGCGCCAGCAGCCAAGTCAAGACCGAGAACACTGAAGCTTTCTTT; CDR3 protein: CASSQVKTENTEAFF
D gene: NA; J gene: TRBJ2-1; V gene: TRBV27; clone size: many; CDR3 DNA: TGTGCCAGCAGTTTACTAGGAGGGGGGGAGCAGTTCTTC; CDR3 protein: CASSLLGGGEQFF
D gene: NA; J gene: TRBJ2-7; V gene: TRBV7-2; clone size: many; CDR3 DNA: TGTGCCAGCATCGGGACGGCCTACGAGCAGTACTTC; CDR3 protein: CASIGTAYEQYF
D gene: NA; J gene: TRBJ2-7; V gene: TRBV20-1; clone size: many; CDR3 DNA: TGCAGTGCTAGGCCCGGGACCCCGGACCGAGAGCAGTACTTC; CDR3 protein: CSARPGTPDREQYF
D gene: NA; J gene: TRBJ1-3; V gene: TRBV7-2; clone size: NA; CDR3 DNA: TGTGCCAGCAGCACGCTAGCCGGTTGGGACACCATATATTTT; CDR3 protein: CASSTLAGWDTIYF
D gene: NA; J gene: TRBJ1-1; V gene: TRBV7-8; clone size: few; CDR3 DNA: TGTGCCAGCAGCTTAGGTATCACGCAAGCTTTCTTT; CDR3 protein: CASSLGITQAFF
D gene: NA; J gene: TRBJ2-3; V gene: TRBV5-1; clone size: many; CDR3 DNA: TGCGCCAGCAGCTCCGGGACCCACACAGATACGCAGTATTTT; CDR3 protein: CASSSGTHTDTQYF
D gene: NA; J gene: TRBJ1-4; V gene: TRBV12-3/TRBV12-4; clone size: many; CDR3 DNA: TGTGCCAGCAGTTCGGTAACTAATGAAAAACTGTTTTTT; CDR3 protein: CASSSVTNEKLFF
D gene: TRBD1; J gene: TRBJ1-1; V gene: TRBV14; clone size: many; CDR3 DNA: TGTGCCAGCAGCCTTTTCGGTACAGGGGGAGGCACTGAAGCTTTCTTT; CDR3 protein: CASSLFGTGGGTEAFF
D gene: NA; J gene: TRBJ1-2; V gene: TRBV12-3/TRBV12-4; clone size: NA; CDR3 DNA: TGTGCCAGCAGTTCGGGCGTTCAGGGCGGCTACACCTTC; CDR3 protein: CASSSGVQGGYTF
D gene: NA; J gene: TRBJ2-3; V gene: TRBV12-3/TRBV12-4; clone size: many; CDR3 DNA: TGTGCCAGCAGGCCGGGACTTCGAATAGATACGCAGTATTTT; CDR3 protein: CASRPGLRIDTQYF
D gene: TRBD1; J gene: TRBJ1-1; V gene: TRBV7-9; clone size: once; CDR3 DNA: TGTGCCAGCAGCGGTACAGGGGACCTGAACACTGAAGCTTTCTTT; CDR3 protein: CASSGTGDLNTEAFF
D gene: TRBD2; J gene: TRBJ2-4; V gene: TRBV5-1; clone size: NA; CDR3 DNA: TGCGCCAGCTCCGGGACTAGGGAAAACATTCAGTACTTC; CDR3 protein: CASSGTRENIQYF
D gene: TRBD2; J gene: TRBJ2-1; V gene: TRBV5-1; clone size: many; CDR3 DNA: TGCGCCAGCAAGTTGGCGGGGGGCCCGTACAATGAGCAGTTCTTC; CDR3 protein: CASKLAGGPYNEQFF
D gene: NA; J gene: TRBJ1-3; V gene: TRBV24-1; clone size: many; CDR3 DNA: TGTGCCACGACTGGACATTTCAACACCATATATTTT; CDR3 protein: CATTGHFNTIYF
D gene: NA; J gene: TRBJ2-7; V gene: TRBV5-1; clone size: many; CDR3 DNA: TGCGCCAGCAGCTTGGGCTACGACGAGCAGTACTTC; CDR3 protein: CASSLGYDEQYF
D gene: TRBD1; J gene: TRBJ2-7; V gene: TRBV2; clone size: NA; CDR3 DNA: TGTGCCAGCAGTACAGGGGGAGTCTACGAGCAGTACTTC; CDR3 protein: CASSTGGVYEQYF